The present T cell receptor (beta chain) was sequenced within a study of blood T cell repertoires in COVID-19. Study background: Samples representing acute and convalescent COVID-19 were sourced from the United States, Italy and Spain. The analysed material was cDNA or gDNA that came from T cells, B-cell-depleted T cells, or PBMCs.

Clones were read by immunoSEQ multiplex PCR, and TCRdb kept only the in-frame ones, dropping some. The sample lists roughly 250,000 clones, more than 85% occurring once. Participant reports of clinical history set cohort assignment. Donors in Cohort 3 who had recovered were those with two negative PCRs, healthcare professional clearance, or resolution of their symptoms. V was clipped by 6 bases and J by 3 bases, with 9 bases between them. Germline V gene sequence: CDR1 MDHEN, CDR2 SYDVKM. The CDR3 loop spans 12 amino acids. The sequence came from a woman between 50 and 59 years old who had recovered from COVID-19. Sequenced: PBMCs or T cells enriched from blood (not recorded which). The chain is built from TRBV28 and TRBJ2-7; no firm D call. CDR3 amino acids: CASSPTYYEQYF. CDR3 nucleotide sequence: TGTGCCAGCAGCCCTACCTACTACGAGCAGTACTTC.